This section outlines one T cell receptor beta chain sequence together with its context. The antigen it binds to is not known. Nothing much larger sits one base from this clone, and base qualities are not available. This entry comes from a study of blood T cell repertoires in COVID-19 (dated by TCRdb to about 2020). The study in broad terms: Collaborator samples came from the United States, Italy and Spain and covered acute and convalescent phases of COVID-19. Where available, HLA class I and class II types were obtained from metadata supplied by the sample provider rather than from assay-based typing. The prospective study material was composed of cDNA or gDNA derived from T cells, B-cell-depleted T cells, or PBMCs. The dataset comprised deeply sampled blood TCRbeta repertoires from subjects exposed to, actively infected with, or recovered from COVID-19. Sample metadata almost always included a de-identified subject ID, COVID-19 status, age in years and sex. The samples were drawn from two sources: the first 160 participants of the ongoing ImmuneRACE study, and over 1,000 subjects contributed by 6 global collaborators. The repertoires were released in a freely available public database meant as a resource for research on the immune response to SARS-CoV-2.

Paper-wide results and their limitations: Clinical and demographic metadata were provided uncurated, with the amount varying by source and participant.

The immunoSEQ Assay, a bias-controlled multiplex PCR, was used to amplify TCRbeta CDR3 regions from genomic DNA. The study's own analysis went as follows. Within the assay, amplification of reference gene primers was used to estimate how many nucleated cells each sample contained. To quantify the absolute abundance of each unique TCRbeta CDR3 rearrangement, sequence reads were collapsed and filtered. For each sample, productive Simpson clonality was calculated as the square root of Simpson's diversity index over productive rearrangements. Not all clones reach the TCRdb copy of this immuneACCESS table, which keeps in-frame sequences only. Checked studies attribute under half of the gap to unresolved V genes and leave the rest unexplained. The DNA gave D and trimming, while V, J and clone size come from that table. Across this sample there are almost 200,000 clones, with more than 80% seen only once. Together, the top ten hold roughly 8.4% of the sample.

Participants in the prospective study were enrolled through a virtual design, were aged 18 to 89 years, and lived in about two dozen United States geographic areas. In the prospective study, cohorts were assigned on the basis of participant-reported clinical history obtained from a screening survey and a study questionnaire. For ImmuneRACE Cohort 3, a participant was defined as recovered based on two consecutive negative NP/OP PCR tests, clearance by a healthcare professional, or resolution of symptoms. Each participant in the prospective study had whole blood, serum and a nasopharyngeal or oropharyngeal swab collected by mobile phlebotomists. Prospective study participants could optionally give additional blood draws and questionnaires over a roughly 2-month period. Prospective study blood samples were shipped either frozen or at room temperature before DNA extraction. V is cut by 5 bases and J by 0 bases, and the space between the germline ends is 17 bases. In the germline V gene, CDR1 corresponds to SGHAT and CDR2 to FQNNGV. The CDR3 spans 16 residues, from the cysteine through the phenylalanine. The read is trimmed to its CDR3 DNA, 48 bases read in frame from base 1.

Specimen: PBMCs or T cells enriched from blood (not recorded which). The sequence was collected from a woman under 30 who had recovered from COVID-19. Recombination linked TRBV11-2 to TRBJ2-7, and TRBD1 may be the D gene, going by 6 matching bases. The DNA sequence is TGTGCCAGCAGCATTGGACAGATTAAACCCTCCTACGAGCAGTACTTC. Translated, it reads CASSIGQIKPSYEQYF. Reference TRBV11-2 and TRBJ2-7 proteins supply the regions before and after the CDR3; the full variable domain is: EAGVAQSPRYKIIEKRQSVAFWCNPISGHATLYWYQQILGQGPKLLIQFQNNGVVDDSQLPKDRFSAERLKGVDSTLKIQPAKLEDSAVYLCASSIGQIKPSYEQYFGPGTRLTVT.